This T cell receptor beta chain was retrieved from a study of shared clonotypes between healthy human individuals. Trimming left V 5 bases short and J 4 bases short, with 6 bases between. The germline V gene has CDR1 MDHEN and CDR2 SYDVKM. CDR3 length: 12 residues. Produced via immunoSEQ multiplex PCR; TCRdb's table is partial and in-frame only. Altogether around 560,000 clones are present, approximately 95% being singletons, with the ten largest covering around 0.11%. Cells designated naive CD8 were CD45RO-negative and were positively selected for CCR7, with terminally differentiated effector memory CD45RA+ cells excluded.

Sequenced input: naive CD8+ T cells sorted from blood. This sequence originates from a woman in her twenties or thirties in good health. The chain combines TRBV28 with TRBJ1-5; unclear D gene. The DNA for the CDR3 is TGTGCCAGCAGTCCGAATAATCAGCCCCAGCATTTT. Amino acids: CASSPNNQPQHF.